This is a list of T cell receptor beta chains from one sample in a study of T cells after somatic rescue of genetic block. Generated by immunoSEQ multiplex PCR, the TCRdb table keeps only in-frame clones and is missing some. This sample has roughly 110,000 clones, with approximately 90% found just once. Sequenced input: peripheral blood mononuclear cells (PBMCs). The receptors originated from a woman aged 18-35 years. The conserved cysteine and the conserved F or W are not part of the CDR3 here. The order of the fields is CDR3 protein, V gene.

cdr3_aa: ASSGGASGTWPHSSTDTQY; v_call: TRBV5-1
cdr3_aa: ASSSDHTDTQY; v_call: TRBV7-8
cdr3_aa: SVSGTSWETQY; v_call: TRBV29-1
cdr3_aa: SVDTLVTDTQY; v_call: TRBV29-1
cdr3_aa: ASRILTDTQY; v_call: TRBV5-1
cdr3_aa: ASSPQDIAHSGANVLT; v_call: TRBV18
cdr3_aa: ASTKDRGTNYYGYT; v_call: TRBV4-3
cdr3_aa: ASSFRRGAAETQY; v_call: TRBV5-1
cdr3_aa: ASSRKTGYFGEYEQY; v_call: TRBV5-5
cdr3_aa: ASSVSGAKDIQY; v_call: TRBV9
cdr3_aa: SVGLAGGPNEQF; v_call: TRBV29-1
cdr3_aa: ASSLSSYSNQPQH; v_call: TRBV27
cdr3_aa: ATSGDRGSYGYT; v_call: TRBV15
cdr3_aa: ASSVGALNTEAF; v_call: TRBV9
cdr3_aa: ASSFVQGGETQY; v_call: TRBV7-9
cdr3_aa: ASSFIKGGLVETQY; v_call: TRBV28
cdr3_aa: ASLPRAKARNEQF; v_call: TRBV7-9
cdr3_aa: ASRDPPDRVDTEAF; v_call: TRBV10-2
cdr3_aa: AIKPQENTIY; v_call: TRBV10-3
cdr3_aa: ASSAWTGIGNTIY; v_call: TRBV7-2
cdr3_aa: ASSLGGQNTGELF; v_call: TRBV5-4
cdr3_aa: AWSTGQSREAF; v_call: TRBV30